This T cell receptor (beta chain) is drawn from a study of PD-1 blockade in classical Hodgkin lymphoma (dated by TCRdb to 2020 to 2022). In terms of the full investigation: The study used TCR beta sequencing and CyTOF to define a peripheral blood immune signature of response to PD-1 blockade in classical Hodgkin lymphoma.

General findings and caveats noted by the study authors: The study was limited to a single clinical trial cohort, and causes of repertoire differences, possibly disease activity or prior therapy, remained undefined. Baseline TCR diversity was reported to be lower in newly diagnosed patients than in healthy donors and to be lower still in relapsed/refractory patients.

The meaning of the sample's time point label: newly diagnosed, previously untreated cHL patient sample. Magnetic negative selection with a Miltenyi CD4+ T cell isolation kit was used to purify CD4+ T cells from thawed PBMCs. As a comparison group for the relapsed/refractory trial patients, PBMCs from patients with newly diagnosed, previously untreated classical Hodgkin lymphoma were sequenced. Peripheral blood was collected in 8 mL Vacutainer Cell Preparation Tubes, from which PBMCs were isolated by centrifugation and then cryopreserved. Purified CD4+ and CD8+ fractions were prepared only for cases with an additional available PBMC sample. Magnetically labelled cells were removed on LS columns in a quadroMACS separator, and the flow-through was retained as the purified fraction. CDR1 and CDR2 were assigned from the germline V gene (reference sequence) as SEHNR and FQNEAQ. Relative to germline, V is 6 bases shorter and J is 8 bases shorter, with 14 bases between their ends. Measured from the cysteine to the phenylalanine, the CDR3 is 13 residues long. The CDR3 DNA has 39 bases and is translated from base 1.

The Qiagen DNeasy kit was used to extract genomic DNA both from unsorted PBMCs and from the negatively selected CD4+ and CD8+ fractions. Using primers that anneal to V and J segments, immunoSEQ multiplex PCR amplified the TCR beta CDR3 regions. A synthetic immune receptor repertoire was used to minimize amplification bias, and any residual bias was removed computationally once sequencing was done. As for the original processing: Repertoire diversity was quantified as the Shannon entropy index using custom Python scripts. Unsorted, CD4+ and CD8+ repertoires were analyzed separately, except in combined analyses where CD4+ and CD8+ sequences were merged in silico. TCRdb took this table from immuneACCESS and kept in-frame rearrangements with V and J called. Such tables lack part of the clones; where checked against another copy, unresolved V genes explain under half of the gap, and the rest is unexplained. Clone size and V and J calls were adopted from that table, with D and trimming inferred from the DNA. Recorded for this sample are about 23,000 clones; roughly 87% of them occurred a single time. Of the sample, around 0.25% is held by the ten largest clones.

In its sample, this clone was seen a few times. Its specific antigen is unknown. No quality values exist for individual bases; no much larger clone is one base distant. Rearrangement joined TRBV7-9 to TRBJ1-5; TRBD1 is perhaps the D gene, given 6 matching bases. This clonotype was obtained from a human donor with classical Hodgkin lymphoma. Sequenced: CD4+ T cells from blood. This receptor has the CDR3 CASRSGRGKPQHF. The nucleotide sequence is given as TGTGCCAGCAGGAGTGGCAGGGGAAAGCCCCAGCATTTT.